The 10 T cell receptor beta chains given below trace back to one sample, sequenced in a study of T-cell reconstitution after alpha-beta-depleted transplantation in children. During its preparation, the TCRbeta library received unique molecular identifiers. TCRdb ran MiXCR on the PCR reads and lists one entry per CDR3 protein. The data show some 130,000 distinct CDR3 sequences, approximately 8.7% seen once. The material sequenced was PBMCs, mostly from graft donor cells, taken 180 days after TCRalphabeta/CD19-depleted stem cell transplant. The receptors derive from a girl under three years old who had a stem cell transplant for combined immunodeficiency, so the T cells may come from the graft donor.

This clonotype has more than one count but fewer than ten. Here the CDR3 DNA reads TGTGCCAGCAGCAAAGCCTGGGACAGATCAAGTGTTTTTAGCTACAATGAGCAGTTCTTC. Translating it yields CASSKAWDRSSVFSYNEQFF. The chain recombines TRBV21-1 with TRBJ2-1; the D call of TRBD1 is as the table states it, not checked on the DNA. TRBV21-1 is deemed a pseudogene. This CDR3 is 20 amino acids long.

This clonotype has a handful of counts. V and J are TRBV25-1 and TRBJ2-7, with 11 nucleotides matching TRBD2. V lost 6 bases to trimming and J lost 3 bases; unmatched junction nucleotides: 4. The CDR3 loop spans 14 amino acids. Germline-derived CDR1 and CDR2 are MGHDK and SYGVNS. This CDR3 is CASSSGLADYEQYF. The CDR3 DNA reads TGTGCCAGCAGCTCGGGACTAGCGGACTACGAGCAGTACTTC.

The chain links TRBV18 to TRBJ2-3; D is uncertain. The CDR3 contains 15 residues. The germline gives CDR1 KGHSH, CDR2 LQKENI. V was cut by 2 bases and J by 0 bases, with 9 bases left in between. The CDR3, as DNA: TGTGCCAGCTCACCAAGCAGCGTTAGCACAGATACGCAGTATTTT. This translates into CASSPSSVSTDTQYF.

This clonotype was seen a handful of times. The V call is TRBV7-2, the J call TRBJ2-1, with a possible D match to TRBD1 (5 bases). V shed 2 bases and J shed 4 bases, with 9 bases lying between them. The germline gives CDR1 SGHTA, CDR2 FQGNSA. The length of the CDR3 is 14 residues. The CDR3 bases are TGTGCCAGCAGCTTAAAAGACAGTTACAATGAGCAGTTCTTC. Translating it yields CASSLKDSYNEQFF.

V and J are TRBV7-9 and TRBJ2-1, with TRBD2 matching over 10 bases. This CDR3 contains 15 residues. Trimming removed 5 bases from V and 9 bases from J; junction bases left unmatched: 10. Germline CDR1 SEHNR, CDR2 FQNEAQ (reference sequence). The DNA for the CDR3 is TGTGCCAGCAGCCCCAGAGCGGGAGGGGAAGGTGAGCAGTTCTTC. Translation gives CASSPRAGGEGEQFF.

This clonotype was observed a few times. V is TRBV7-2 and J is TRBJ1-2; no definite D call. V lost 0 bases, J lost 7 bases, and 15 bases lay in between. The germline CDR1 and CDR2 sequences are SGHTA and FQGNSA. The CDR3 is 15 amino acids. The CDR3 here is CASSLATKATGGYTF. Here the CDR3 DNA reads TGTGCCAGCAGCTTAGCCACGAAGGCCACTGGTGGCTACACCTTC.

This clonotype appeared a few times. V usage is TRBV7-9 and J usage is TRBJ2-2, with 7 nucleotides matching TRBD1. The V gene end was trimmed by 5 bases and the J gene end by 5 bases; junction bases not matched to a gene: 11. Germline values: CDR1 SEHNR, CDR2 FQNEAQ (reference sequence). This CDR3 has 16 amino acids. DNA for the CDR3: TGTGCCAGCAGCCTCCTCCGGGACAGCTATACCGGGGAGCTGTTTTTT. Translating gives CASSLLRDSYTGELFF.

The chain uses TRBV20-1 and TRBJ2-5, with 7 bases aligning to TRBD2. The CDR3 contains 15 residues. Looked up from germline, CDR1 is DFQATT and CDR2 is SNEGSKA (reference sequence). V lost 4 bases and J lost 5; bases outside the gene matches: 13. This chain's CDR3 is CSATSGSHREETQYF. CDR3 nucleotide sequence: TGCAGTGCTACTAGCGGCAGCCATCGGGAGGAGACCCAGTACTTC.

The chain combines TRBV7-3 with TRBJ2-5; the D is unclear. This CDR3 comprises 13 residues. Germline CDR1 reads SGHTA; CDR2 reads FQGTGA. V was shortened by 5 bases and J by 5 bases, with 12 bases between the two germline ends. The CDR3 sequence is CASSPWLGETQYF. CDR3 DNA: TGTGCCAGCAGCCCCTGGCTTGGGGAGACCCAGTACTTC.

CDR3: CASSLGTVKNIQYF. The CDR3 DNA reads TGTGCCAGCAGCCTCGGGACAGTTAAAAACATTCAGTACTTC. The V and J genes are TRBV12-3 or TRBV12-4 and TRBJ2-4, with 7 bases that match TRBD1. Trimming removed 6 bases from V and 4 bases from J; junction bases left unmatched: 6. This CDR3 contains 14 residues.